This is a list of T cell receptor beta chains from one sample in a study of cytomegalovirus exposure and HLA in healthy donors. Using immunoSEQ multiplex PCR, the repertoire was profiled, and TCRdb retains in-frame clones only, with some absent. The table lists some 200,000 clones, approximately 85% of them singletons. Sequenced sample: PBMCs. The origin of the receptors is a girl aged 10 to 17 in good health and CMV-seropositive. CDR3s include the opening cysteine and the closing phenylalanine or tryptophan. Fields, in order: J gene, D gene, clone size, V gene, CDR3 DNA, CDR3 protein. The D gene is left open where the match is weak. For some rows the clone size is stated as once, few or many, or as a class when expanded; others skip it.

TRBJ1-5	TRBD1	-	TRBV6-5	TGTGCCACCCGGGACAGCGATAGCAATCAGCCCCAGCATTTT	CATRDSDSNQPQHF
TRBJ1-1	-	few	TRBV7-2	TGTGCCAGCAGCTCAGGCCACACCGTGAACACTGAAGCTTTCTTT	CASSSGHTVNTEAFF
TRBJ1-6	TRBD1	once	TRBV30	TGTGCCTGGAGTGCTACCGGGACAGGGGTTAATTCACCCCTCCACTTT	CAWSATGTGVNSPLHF
TRBJ1-3	-	few	TRBV2	TGTGCCAGCAGTGGGAGCCCGGCCTCTGGAAACACCATATATTTT	CASSGSPASGNTIYF
TRBJ2-7	-	few	TRBV25-1	TGTGCCAGTGCACAGGGGAGGACCTACGAGCAGTACTTC	CASAQGRTYEQYF
TRBJ2-7	TRBD2	once	TRBV5-1	TGCGCCAGCCGACTAGCGGGGGTTTCCTACGAGCAGTACTTC	CASRLAGVSYEQYF
TRBJ2-7	TRBD2	-	TRBV6-6	TGTGCCAGCAGTTACTCGGGGGGGGGAGTGTCCTACGAGCAGTACTTC	CASSYSGGGVSYEQYF
TRBJ1-1	-	few	TRBV9	TGTGCCAGCAGGTCGGATGACTACAACGAAGCTTTCTTT	CASRSDDYNEAFF
TRBJ1-6	-	-	TRBV6-4	TGTGCCAGCAGTGATTCTCCGGGGTTCAATTCACCCCTCCACTTT	CASSDSPGFNSPLHF
TRBJ2-5	-	-	TRBV18	TGTGCCAGCTCACCACCAGGCAGGGCCCAAGAGACCCAGTACTTC	CASSPPGRAQETQYF
TRBJ2-7	-	-	TRBV7-8	TGTGCCAGCAGCTTAGGCGCCAGGGACTACGAGCAGTACTTC	CASSLGARDYEQYF
TRBJ1-6	-	-	TRBV18	TGTGCCAGCTCACGCGAGAATTCACCCCTCCACTTT	CASSRENSPLHF
TRBJ2-2	-	-	TRBV7-8	TGTGCCAGCAGCTCGGGCGGCGGGGCCGGGGAGCTGTTTTTT	CASSSGGGAGELFF
TRBJ2-1	TRBD2	-	TRBV4-3	TGCGCCAGCAGCCAACCTGGACTAGCGGGGGGGACCGAGCAGTTCTTC	CASSQPGLAGGTEQFF
TRBJ1-4	-	-	TRBV11-2	TGTGCCAGCAGCTTAGGGGACACTGAAAAACTGTTTTTT	CASSLGDTEKLFF
TRBJ1-1	-	-	TRBV11-3	TGTGCCAGCAGCCGTGAGATGACAGTCAACACTGAAGCTTTCTTT	CASSREMTVNTEAFF
TRBJ1-5	-	-	TRBV27	TGTGCCAGCAGCACCTCCCTAGAGCCCCAGCATTTT	CASSTSLEPQHF
TRBJ1-5	-	-	TRBV2	TGTGCCAGCAGTAGGGCCGGGACAATTAATCAGCCCCAGCATTTT	CASSRAGTINQPQHF
TRBJ2-7	-	-	TRBV30	TGTGCCTGGAGTGTACCGCGGCTCTCCTACGAGCAGTACTTC	CAWSVPRLSYEQYF
TRBJ2-7	-	-	TRBV4-3	TGCGCCAGCAGCCAAGATGCAGGCAGGTCCTACGAGCAGTACTTC	CASSQDAGRSYEQYF
TRBJ2-1	-	-	TRBV15	TGTGCCACCAGCAGAGATCGGTTCAGCGGTACCCGGCGGATCTTC	CATSRDRFSGTRRIF
TRBJ1-2	TRBD1	-	TRBV5-4	TGTGCCAGCAGCCGGGGACAGGGGTCTGGTGGTGATGGCTACACCTTC	CASSRGQGSGGDGYTF
TRBJ2-7	-	-	TRBV11-2	TGTGCCAGCAACCGCCAGGGGGGCCCCTACGAGCAGTACTTC	CASNRQGGPYEQYF
TRBJ2-7	TRBD1	few	TRBV7-2	TGTGCCAGCAGCATGGGGACAGGTGGGGGCCTCTACGAGCAGTACTTC	CASSMGTGGGLYEQYF
TRBJ2-6	-	-	TRBV11-3	TGTGCCAGCAGCTTAGGGGGGACAGGGGCCAACGTCCTGACTTTC	CASSLGGTGANVLTF
TRBJ2-7	TRBD2	-	TRBV13	TGTGCCAGCAGCCCCCGGACTAGCGGGGCCCCTGGCACCTACGAGCAGTACTTC	CASSPRTSGAPGTYEQYF
TRBJ1-2	-	-	TRBV6-6	TGTGCCTCGGAGCAAACCTATGGCTACACCTTC	CASEQTYGYTF
TRBJ2-6	-	once	TRBV30	TGTGCCTGGAGTCGGGGATCTGGGGCCAACGTCCTGACTTTC	CAWSRGSGANVLTF
TRBJ1-2	-	once	TRBV7-6	TGTGCCAGCAGCTTACACAGGGAAGATGTGTTAGGCTACACCTTC	CASSLHREDVLGYTF